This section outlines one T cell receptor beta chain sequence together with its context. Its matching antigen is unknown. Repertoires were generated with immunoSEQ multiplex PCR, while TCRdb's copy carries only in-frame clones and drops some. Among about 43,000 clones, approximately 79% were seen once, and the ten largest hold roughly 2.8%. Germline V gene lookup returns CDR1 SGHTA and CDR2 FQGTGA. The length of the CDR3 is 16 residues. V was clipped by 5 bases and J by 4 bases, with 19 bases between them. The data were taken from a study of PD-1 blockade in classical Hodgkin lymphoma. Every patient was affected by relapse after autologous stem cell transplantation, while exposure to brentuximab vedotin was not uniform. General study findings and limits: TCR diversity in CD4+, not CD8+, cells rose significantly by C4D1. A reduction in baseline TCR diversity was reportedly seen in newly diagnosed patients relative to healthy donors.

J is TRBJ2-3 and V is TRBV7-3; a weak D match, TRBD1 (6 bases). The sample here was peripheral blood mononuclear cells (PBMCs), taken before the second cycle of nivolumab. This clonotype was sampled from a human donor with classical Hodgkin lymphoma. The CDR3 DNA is TGTGCCAGCAGCCCCGAGGGCAGCAGGGGCCCAGATACGCAGTATTTT. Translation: CASSPEGSRGPDTQYF.